One sample yielded the 32 T cell receptor beta chains listed below, sequenced in a study of T cell repertoires in cytomegalovirus infection. TCRdb processed the reads anew with MiXCR; each CDR3 protein has one entry. This table has about 140,000 distinct CDR3 sequences, about 6.3% appearing once. Sample: PBMCs. The receptor source for this set is a human donor in good health (CMV status not recorded). Some clones in this sample may be carry-over from other donors' samples.

This clonotype was seen a few times. The rearrangement uses TRBV28 and TRBJ2-1, with 9 nucleotides matching TRBD1. CDR1 is MDHEN and CDR2 is SYDVKM in the germline V gene. The J segment lost 7 bases and the V segment lost 5 bases, leaving 15 bases of the junction unmatched. The CDR3 length is 17 residues. The CDR3 sequence is CASSNPLGTGNLNEQFF. The CDR3 DNA sequence: TGTGCCAGCAGTAACCCTCTCGGGACAGGGAATTTAAATGAGCAGTTCTTC.

The sample holds many counts of this clonotype. The genes are TRBV20-1 and TRBJ2-7; D may be TRBD2 (6 bases). V lost 3 bases and J lost 0, with 12 bases in between. The CDR3 length is 14 residues. Germline V lookup: CDR1 DFQATT, CDR2 SNEGSKA (reference sequence). The CDR3 sequence: CSASGDGGSYEQYF. As DNA, the CDR3 is TGCAGTGCTAGCGGGGACGGGGGCTCCTACGAGCAGTACTTC.

At least ten counts were recorded for this clonotype. The gene calls are TRBV7-2 and TRBJ2-6, with 8 nucleotides matching TRBD1. The length of the CDR3 is 15 residues. Unmatched junction bases numbered 12, after V lost 5 bases and J lost 12 bases. The V gene's germline CDR1 is SGHTA and CDR2 FQGNSA. CDR3 sequence (DNA): TGTGCCAGCAGCCTGACAGGGGCGAGGAAGGGCGTCCTGACTTTC. As protein: CASSLTGARKGVLTF. Full variable domain (remainder filled in from reference TRBV7-2 and TRBJ2-6): GAGVSQSPSNKVTEKGKDVELRCDPISGHTALYWYRQSLGQGLEFLIYFQGNSAPDKSGLPSDRFSAERTGGSVSTLTIQRTQQEDSAVYLCASSLTGARKGVLTFGAGSRLTVL.

This clonotype was found many times. V gene TRBV7-2 combines with J gene TRBJ2-7; the match to TRBD1 covers 8 bases. The CDR3 is 15 residues long. Germline-derived CDR1 and CDR2 are SGHTA and FQGNSA. J was trimmed by 1 base and V by 5 bases; bases with no gene match: 7. In DNA form, the CDR3 reads TGTGCCAGCAGCACAGCGGACAGGGCTTCCTACGAGCAGTACTTC. Protein product: CASSTADRASYEQYF. Full variable domain (remainder filled in from reference TRBV7-2 and TRBJ2-7): GAGVSQSPSNKVTEKGKDVELRCDPISGHTALYWYRQSLGQGLEFLIYFQGNSAPDKSGLPSDRFSAERTGGSVSTLTIQRTQQEDSAVYLCASSTADRASYEQYFGPGTRLTVT.

Ten or more counts support this clonotype. The chain joins TRBV7-2 to TRBJ1-3; D call uncertain. Trimming stripped 0 bases from V and 0 bases from J, with 9 bases between. The CDR3 totals 16 residues. From germline, CDR1 is SGHTA and CDR2 FQGNSA. CDR3 sequence (DNA): TGTGCCAGCAGCTTAGCAGGGCCTTACTCTGGAAACACCATATATTTT. Translating gives CASSLAGPYSGNTIYF.

This clonotype came up many times. CDR3 sequence: CASSLRGGVGTNEQFF. The DNA of the CDR3 is TGTGCCAGCAGCTTGCGTGGGGGCGTGGGAACCAATGAGCAGTTCTTC. The chain has TRBV5-6 and TRBJ2-1; tentative D call: TRBD1 (6 bases). The CDR3 contains 16 residues. Trimming left V 1 base short and J 6 bases short, with 17 bases between. Germline V lookup: CDR1 SGHDT, CDR2 YYEEEE. The full variable domain, completed using reference TRBV5-6 and TRBJ2-1, is DAGVTQSPTHLIKTRGQQVTLRCSPKSGHDTVSWYQQALGQGPQFIFQYYEEEERQRGNFPDRFSGHQFPNYSSELNVNALLLGDSALYLCASSLRGGVGTNEQFFGPGTRLTVL.

At least ten counts were recorded for this clonotype. The CDR3: CASSLRNREETQYF. CDR3 nucleotides: TGTGCCAGCAGCTTGCGGAATAGGGAAGAGACCCAGTACTTC. V gene TRBV5-4 combines with J gene TRBJ2-5; D is uncertain. V gave up 1 base and J gave up 3 bases, with 10 bases separating them. In germline, CDR1 is SGHNT, CDR2 YYREEE (reference sequence). The CDR3 consists of 14 residues.

This clonotype was detected only a few times. The chain combines TRBV2 with TRBJ2-1; 7 nucleotides agree with TRBD1. Unmatched junction bases numbered 6, after V lost 8 bases and J lost 8 bases. From germline, CDR1 is SNHLY and CDR2 FYNNEI. This CDR3 is 12 amino acids long. The CDR3 DNA sequence: TGTGCCAGCTCTACAGGGGCCCATGAGCAGTTCTTC. It codes for CASSTGAHEQFF.

This clonotype has ten or more counts. The CDR3 DNA is TGTGCCAGCAGCCCAACTACAGGGCCCAACAATCAGCCCCAGCATTTT. This codes for CASSPTTGPNNQPQHF. V and J are TRBV7-8 and TRBJ1-5, with a tentative D call TRBD1 (6 bases). Between the trimmed V and J ends, which lost 5 bases and 3 bases, there was a span of 17 bases. Germline-derived CDR1 and CDR2 are SGHVS and FQNEAQ. The CDR3 has 16 amino acids.

This clonotype was seen at least ten times. In DNA form, the CDR3 reads TGTGCCAGCAGCTTTTCAGGGTCAGGACAGCCCCAGCATTTT. Its translation: CASSFSGSGQPQHF. The rearrangement joins TRBV7-6 to TRBJ1-5; tentative D call: TRBD1 (5 bases). The CDR3 spans 14 residues. Germline loops: CDR1 SGHVS, CDR2 FNYEAQ. V gave up 3 bases and J gave up 7 bases, with 13 bases separating them.

This clonotype was recorded many times. The chain carries TRBV28 and TRBJ1-6; 9 nucleotides line up with TRBD1. The trim removed 4 bases at V and 8 bases at J, leaving 0 bases unmatched. The CDR3 runs to 13 residues. Germline CDR1 MDHEN, CDR2 SYDVKM. Here the CDR3 reads CASSWTGDSPLHF. For the CDR3, the DNA is TGTGCCAGCAGTTGGACAGGGGATTCACCCCTCCACTTT. Using reference TRBV28 and TRBJ1-6 for the parts outside the CDR3, the full variable domain is DVKVTQSSRYLVKRTGEKVFLECVQDMDHENMFWYRQDPGLGLRLIYFSYDVKMKEKGDIPEGYSVSREKKERFSLILESASTNQTSMYLCASSWTGDSPLHFGNGTRLTVT.

The table lists this clonotype with many counts. Sequence at one end of the junction differs from germline and may be a read error. In DNA, the CDR3 is TGTGCCAGCAGCTTACTTGTTACGGGCCATATTATCTTC. This gives the protein CASSLLVTGHIIF. The chain is built from TRBV7-8 and TRBJ2-7; D gene ambiguous. Germline CDR1 reads SGHVS; CDR2 reads FQNEAQ. The CDR3 consists of 13 residues.

The gene calls are TRBV5-6 and TRBJ1-2, with 7 bases aligning to TRBD1. J gave up 5 bases and V 4 bases, and 11 bases lay outside the gene matches. Looked up from germline, CDR1 is SGHDT and CDR2 is YYEEEE. The CDR3 loop spans 15 amino acids. The chain's CDR3 is CASSLIGTAQYGYTF. Written as DNA, the CDR3 is TGTGCCAGCAGCCTAATCGGGACAGCCCAATATGGCTACACCTTC.

The chain employs TRBV6-6 and TRBJ2-5; unclear D gene. This CDR3 has 14 amino acids. Trimming stripped 7 bases from V and 1 base from J, with 13 bases between. Germline CDR1 MNHNY, CDR2 SVGAGI (reference sequence). The CDR3 coding sequence is TGTGCCAGCACTGGACGGACCATCCAAGAGACCCAGTACTTC. Translated, it gives CASTGRTIQETQYF.

This clonotype was counted many times. The rearrangement uses TRBV11-3 and TRBJ2-2; D gene unclear. The CDR3 consists of 13 residues. V gave up 5 bases and J gave up 4 bases, with 8 bases separating them. Germline CDR1 SGHNT, CDR2 YENEEA. The CDR3 DNA follows: TGTGCCAGCAGCCCAGGAATCACCGGGGAGCTGTTTTTT. This gives the protein CASSPGITGELFF. Looking up the rest from reference TRBV11-3 and TRBJ2-2 gives the full variable domain: EAGVVQSPRYKIIEKKQPVAFWCNPISGHNTLYWYLQNLGQGPELLIRYENEEAVDDSQLPKDRFSAERLKGVDSTLKIQPAELGDSAVYLCASSPGITGELFFGEGSRLTVL.

This clonotype was recorded only once. This may stem from a read error, because a much larger clone lies one nucleotide away. This rearrangement joins TRBV7-3 to TRBJ1-1; D remains ambiguous. This CDR3 region has 13 residues. In germline, CDR1 is SGHTA, CDR2 FQGTGA. The CDR3 here is CTSSLQSGRRAFF. In DNA, the CDR3 is TGTACCAGCAGCTTACAATCTGGCAGGCGAGCTTTCTTT.

This clonotype has just a few counts. The rearrangement joins TRBV28 to TRBJ2-7; a possible D gene is TRBD1 (6 bases). The V and J ends lost 1 base and 3 bases respectively, with 16 bases between them. The CDR3 extends over 16 amino acids. Germline values: CDR1 MDHEN, CDR2 SYDVKM. The CDR3 loop reads CASSLSGVKASYEQYF. The CDR3 DNA is TGTGCCAGCAGTTTATCAGGGGTGAAAGCTAGCTACGAGCAGTACTTC.

This clonotype was seen a handful of times. The genes are TRBV19 and TRBJ2-7; a weak D match, TRBD1 (5 bases). The CDR3 sequence is 15 residues long. V was shortened by 3 bases and J by 0 bases, with 12 bases between the two germline ends. From germline, CDR1 is LNHDA and CDR2 SQIVND (reference sequence). The chain's CDR3 is CASSIFHRSSYEQYF. The CDR3 region has the DNA TGTGCCAGTAGTATCTTTCACAGGAGCTCCTACGAGCAGTACTTC.

The chain recombines TRBV28 with TRBJ1-6, with D perhaps TRBD1 (6 bases). From germline, CDR1 is MDHEN and CDR2 SYDVKM. The length of the CDR3 is 16 residues. V shed 3 bases and J shed 10 bases, with 19 bases lying between them. As DNA, the CDR3 is TGTGCCAGCAGTTTTGGAATCGGAACAGGGCGATCACCCCTCCACTTT. Encoded protein: CASSFGIGTGRSPLHF.

This rearrangement joins TRBV5-1 to TRBJ1-2, with D hard to call. This CDR3 spans 14 amino acids. CDR1 is SGHRS, CDR2 YFSETQ, per germline. V lost 2 bases and J lost 4, with 12 bases in between. Here the CDR3 DNA reads TGCGCCAGCAGCTTTAACCCAGCCTCCTATGGCTACACCTTC. Residues: CASSFNPASYGYTF.

This clonotype was detected many times. The V gene is TRBV10-3, the J gene TRBJ1-2; TRBD1 matches at 8 bases. Germline V gives CDR1 ENHRY, CDR2 SYGVKD. CDR3 length equals 16 residues. The ends lost 3 bases at V and 7 bases at J; junction bases unmatched: 13. The CDR3 DNA sequence: TGTGCCATCAGTGATGGGGACAGGACTCGAGCTAGTGGCTACACCTTC. As protein: CAISDGDRTRASGYTF.

This clonotype was observed a handful of times. The chain carries TRBV5-1 and TRBJ1-1; 8 nucleotides match TRBD1. The CDR3 totals 14 residues. V lost 2 bases to trimming and J lost 3 bases; unmatched junction nucleotides: 3. CDR1 and CDR2 from the germline V gene are SGHRS and YFSETQ. CDR3 sequence reads: CASSFDRGYTEAFF. The CDR3 coding sequence is TGCGCCAGCAGCTTCGACAGGGGCTACACTGAAGCTTTCTTT.

This clonotype was seen many times. The chain couples TRBV14 to TRBJ2-1, with a tentative D call TRBD1 (5 bases). Germline V CDR1 and CDR2: SGHDN, FVKESK. The CDR3 is 13 amino acids. V lost 1 base and J lost 10, with 11 bases in between. The CDR3 region is CASSQVRGREQFF. CDR3 coding DNA: TGTGCCAGCAGCCAAGTAAGGGGCCGGGAGCAGTTCTTC.

This clonotype was recorded a few times. The J gene is TRBJ1-4, the V gene TRBV5-1; TRBD1 might be the D (5 bases). Looked up from germline, CDR1 is SGHRS and CDR2 is YFSETQ. This CDR3 is 15 amino acids long. Trimming removed 0 bases at V and 7 bases at J, with 13 bases between. The CDR3 nucleotides read TGCGCCAGCAGCTTGGCCGGCGGGGGACCTGAAAAACTGTTTTTT. It codes for CASSLAGGGPEKLFF.

This clonotype was seen ten or more times. The chain recombines TRBV7-2 with TRBJ2-3; D tentatively reads TRBD1 or TRBD2 (5 bases each). The V end lost 4 bases, the J end lost 2 bases, and 7 bases lay between the germline ends. Per germline, CDR1 SGHTA and CDR2 FQGNSA. The CDR3 runs 13 residues. As DNA, the CDR3 is TGTGCCAGCAGCTGGGGGAACACAGATACGCAGTATTTT. Residues: CASSWGNTDTQYF.

This clonotype was observed many times. V gene TRBV27 combines with J gene TRBJ2-7, with 7 bases fitting TRBD1. V was clipped by 5 bases and J by 4 bases; unmatched bases: 5. Germline values: CDR1 MNHEY, CDR2 SMNVEV (reference sequence). The CDR3 totals 13 residues. The CDR3 DNA is TGTGCCAGCAGTAAAAGACAGGGTTACGAGCAGTACTTC. It translates to CASSKRQGYEQYF.

This clonotype was seen a few times. V gene TRBV20-1 combines with J gene TRBJ1-5; 7 nucleotides align to TRBD1. CDR1 is DFQATT, CDR2 SNEGSKA, per germline (reference sequence). V shed 1 base and J 0 bases; nucleotides not matched to a gene: 12. The CDR3 totals 18 residues. This CDR3 reads CSARGFGTATYSNQPQHF. The CDR3 DNA reads TGCAGTGCTAGAGGGTTTGGGACAGCGACATATAGCAATCAGCCCCAGCATTTT.

This clonotype was seen only a few times. This chain uses TRBV10-1 with TRBJ1-6; D is uncertain. Trimming took 0 bases from V and 7 from J, leaving 7 bases between them. The CDR3 has 14 amino acids. Germline lookup yields CDR1 WNHNN and CDR2 SYGVQD (reference sequence). The DNA of the CDR3 is TGCGCCAGCAGTGAGTCGGGTACCAATTCACCCCTCCACTTT. Its translation is CASSESGTNSPLHF.

This clonotype was found many times. This chain links TRBV14 with TRBJ2-7; D is unclear. In germline, CDR1 is SGHDN, CDR2 FVKESK. Trimming cost V 4 bases and J 2 bases, with 12 bases left between them. CDR3 length: 14 amino acids. CDR3 coding DNA: TGTGCCAGCAGCCGCGGACCCACGGCCTACGAGCAGTACTTC. Protein product: CASSRGPTAYEQYF.

The chain is built from TRBV6-2 or TRBV6-3 and TRBJ2-7; tentative D call: TRBD1 (6 bases). Trimming left V 0 bases short and J 6 bases short, with 12 bases between. The CDR3 totals 14 residues. Looked up from germline, CDR1 is MNHEY and CDR2 is SVGEGT. CDR3 nucleotides: TGTGCCAGCAGTTACTCAACCGGGACAAGCGAGCAGTACTTC. Its protein product is CASSYSTGTSEQYF.

This clonotype was seen ten or more times. The chain has TRBV10-3 and TRBJ2-6; TRBD2 matches at 7 bases. CDR3 length equals 15 residues. Trimming cost V 7 bases and J 0 bases; bases outside gene matches: 3. CDR1 is ENHRY and CDR2 is SYGVKD in the germline V gene. The CDR3 loop is CAITGGSSGANVLTF. Written as DNA, the CDR3 is TGTGCCATCACCGGGGGGAGCTCTGGGGCCAACGTCCTGACTTTC.

This clonotype was recorded at least ten times. The rearrangement uses TRBV5-1 and TRBJ1-1; 9 bases agree with TRBD1. This CDR3 has 15 residues. V lost 4 bases to trimming and J lost 2 bases; unmatched junction nucleotides: 6. The germline V gene has CDR1 SGHRS and CDR2 YFSETQ. DNA of the CDR3: TGCGCCAGCAGCATCGGGACAGGGATCAACACTGAAGCTTTCTTT. As protein: CASSIGTGINTEAFF.